The TCR beta chain under discussion was sequenced for a study of cytotoxic CD8 clonotypes in ibrutinib-treated CLL. In the study overall: Among patients, approximately 24 responded partially and 2 completely; 14 then stayed remitted and some 12 progressed after median roughly 73 months. Whole-study findings and limits: Clonality was higher at ibrutinib response and returned toward baseline at progression. Pretreatment clonality was elevated relative to age-matched healthy donors and paralleled circulating CD8+ T-cell counts.

Method: immunoSEQ multiplex PCR; TCRdb's copy keeps in-frame clones and lacks some. The sample has 16,000 or so clones, 55% to 80% seen once. To note about this clone: The antigen remains undetermined.

V was shortened by 10 bases and J by 2 bases, with 12 bases between the two germline ends. The CDR3 runs to 13 residues. Germline assignment: CDR1 LNHDA and CDR2 SQIVND (reference sequence). PBMCs were cryopreserved, and roughly 2.1 micrograms of genomic DNA from them went into TCR beta libraries. Sequences were derived from PBMCs, sampled before ibrutinib treatment. The TCR sequence derives from a human donor with chronic lymphocytic leukemia. This chain joins TRBV19 and TRBJ1-3; TRBD1 might be the D (5 bases). For the CDR3, the DNA is TGTGCCACCATCCCGGGGCCTGGAAACACCATATATTTT. This codes for CATIPGPGNTIYF.